The clone carrying this TCR beta chain has more than one count but fewer than ten. The antigen remains unidentified. The sample providers were healthy Caucasian people from Russia, aged roughly 6 to 95. Together with a sample-barcoded 5' primer, a J-beta primer mix was included in a second PCR lasting about 7 to 11 cycles. MiXCR, applied by TCRdb to the 5' RACE reads, yields one record per CDR3 protein. The sample has roughly 1,000,000 distinct CDR3 sequences; 25% are singletons. This specimen comes from a study of blood T cells in healthy people across ages. Study-level results: One million T cells yielded diversity estimates that were considered underestimates.

This CDR3 is built from 14 residues. Germline CDR1 is SEHNR and CDR2 is FQNEAQ (reference sequence). The same data also went into a second study, on T cells of mothers and their children.

The V gene is TRBV7-9, the J gene TRBJ2-1; D unresolved. The J call may be mistaken, given a closer DNA end match to TRBJ2-7. This TCR derives from a girl aged 2-10 years in good health. Sequenced input: blood. CDR3 loop: CASSLETDRYEQYF. The CDR3 bases are TGTGCCAGCAGCCTAGAAACGGACCGCTACGAGCAGTACTTC.